The 8 T cell receptor beta chains given below trace back to one sample, sequenced in a study of T-cell reconstitution after alpha-beta-depleted transplantation in children. Construction of the TCRbeta library involved unique molecular identifiers. TCRdb independently ran MiXCR on the PCR reads; one entry per CDR3 protein. Counted here are about 610,000 distinct CDR3 sequences, roughly a tenth occurring once; the ten biggest clones make up about 4.2%. The material sequenced was PBMCs from the stem cell graft donor, taken from the stem cell graft. The source is a human donor who donated a stem cell graft to a child with acute myeloid leukemia.

The rearrangement uses TRBV20-1 and TRBJ1-4; D perhaps matches TRBD1 (5 bases). V was trimmed by 1 base and J by 2 bases, leaving 26 bases between them. Germline-derived CDR1 and CDR2 are DFQATT and SNEGSKA (reference sequence). The CDR3 spans 20 residues. Here the CDR3 DNA reads TGCAGTGCTAGAGCATCCGGGACTGGGGGTTTTAGTGCTACTAATGAAAAACTGTTTTTT. Protein sequence: CSARASGTGGFSATNEKLFF.

The V call is TRBV9, the J call TRBJ2-1; TRBD2 matches 9 bases. V lost 1 base, J lost 9 bases, and 14 bases stayed unmatched. There are 17 residues in the CDR3. The germline V gene encodes CDR1 SGDLS and CDR2 YYNGEE. The CDR3 DNA reads TGTGCCAGCAGCGTACAGCTAGCGGGACGGGAACAGGGTGAGCAGTTCTTC. It specifies CASSVQLAGREQGEQFF.

This clonotype appeared many times. The rearrangement uses TRBV20-1 and TRBJ2-7; D unclear. The CDR3 has 13 residues. The germline V and J ends were trimmed by 1 base and 5 bases, with 12 bases remaining between them. From germline, CDR1 is DFQATT and CDR2 SNEGSKA (reference sequence). CDR3 sequence: CSARGTSANEQYF. DNA for the CDR3: TGCAGTGCTAGAGGAACCAGTGCCAACGAGCAGTACTTC.

In its sample, this clonotype was seen a few times. The chain carries TRBV11-2 and TRBJ2-3; 8 bases align to TRBD2. Germline values: CDR1 SGHAT, CDR2 FQNNGV. The CDR3 is made up of 16 amino acids. V lost 5 bases and J lost 6; bases outside the gene matches: 13. CDR3 amino acids: CASSPLVSGRRDTQYF. The CDR3 DNA sequence: TGTGCCAGCAGCCCCTTAGTGAGCGGGAGAAGGGATACGCAGTATTTT.

The rearrangement uses TRBV28 and TRBJ2-7; 7 bases fit TRBD1. The CDR3 sequence is 19 residues long. Trimming removed 6 bases from V and 1 base from J; junction bases left unmatched: 21. CDR1 and CDR2 from the germline V gene are MDHEN and SYDVKM. CDR3 in amino acids: CASRRRTGFFQSQSYEQYF. The CDR3 nucleotides are TGTGCCAGCAGGCGTCGGACAGGTTTCTTCCAATCCCAGTCCTACGAGCAGTACTTC.

This clonotype appeared many times. This chain links TRBV20-1 with TRBJ2-5, with a possible D match to TRBD2 (7 bases). CDR3 length: 13 residues. Trimming left V 7 bases short and J 1 base short, with 13 bases between. CDR1 DFQATT and CDR2 SNEGSKA come from the germline V gene (reference sequence). The CDR3 loop reads CSGTAGPQETQYF. As DNA, the CDR3 is TGCAGTGGGACAGCGGGGCCCCAAGAGACCCAGTACTTC.

This clonotype appeared a few times. This chain uses TRBV15 with TRBJ2-4, with D uncertain. Germline V lookup: CDR1 LNHNV, CDR2 YYDKDF (reference sequence). V lost 0 bases, J lost 3 bases, and 15 bases lay in between. The CDR3 loop spans 17 amino acids. The CDR3 sequence: CATSRDRPPWGKNIQYF. The CDR3 coding sequence is TGTGCCACCAGCAGAGATAGGCCCCCTTGGGGCAAAAACATTCAGTACTTC. The whole variable domain, remainder taken from reference TRBV15 and TRBJ2-4, is DAMVIQNPRYQVTQFGKPVTLSCSQTLNHNVMYWYQQKSSQAPKLLFHYYDKDFNNEADTPDNFQSRRPNTSFCFLDIRSPGLGDTAMYLCATSRDRPPWGKNIQYFGAGTRLSVL.

This clonotype was recorded at least ten times. The rearrangement joins TRBV25-1 to TRBJ2-7; 7 nucleotides match TRBD1. V was clipped by 7 bases and J by 6 bases; unmatched bases: 15. Germline V gene sequence: CDR1 MGHDK, CDR2 SYGVNS. This CDR3 contains 15 residues. CDR3 loop: CASKGPWQGVSEQYF. The CDR3 bases are TGTGCCAGCAAGGGTCCTTGGCAGGGGGTTAGCGAGCAGTACTTC.